Shown below are 14 T cell receptor beta chains from a single sample sequenced in a study of T cell repertoires in cytomegalovirus infection. TCRdb passed the reads through MiXCR, listing each CDR3 protein once. The table records hundreds of thousands of distinct CDR3 sequences, roughly 46% of them present only once. Their target antigens are unknown. Here the sequenced sample was cultured PBMCs, taken from culture after CMV antigen stimulation. The source of these receptors is a human donor in good health (CMV status not recorded). Some clones in this sample may be carry-over from other donors' samples.

This clonotype appeared a few times. This sequence joins TRBV7-4 and TRBJ2-2; perhaps TRBD2 as D (6 bases). CDR1 is SGHVT, CDR2 SQSDAQ, per germline. The CDR3 has 12 amino acids. V dropped 5 bases and J dropped 7 bases, with 8 bases sitting between them. In DNA, the CDR3 is TGTGCCAGCAGCCCGGGGGTCGGGGAGCTGTTTTTT. It codes for CASSPGVGELFF.

The chain couples TRBV7-2 to TRBJ2-3; the D is unclear. The length of the CDR3 is 14 residues. Between the trimmed V and J ends, which lost 2 bases and 6 bases, there was a span of 12 bases. Germline assignment: CDR1 SGHTA and CDR2 FQGNSA. CDR3 DNA sequence: TGTGCCAGCAGCTTACTCCCCCCTACGGATACGCAGTATTTT. Translating it yields CASSLLPPTDTQYF.

The chain is built from TRBV2 and TRBJ1-1; D not certain. The ends were cut back, 6 bases at V and 4 bases at J, with 9 bases in the middle. Germline V CDR1 and CDR2: SNHLY, FYNNEI. There are 12 residues in the CDR3. The CDR3 loop reads CASRIEATEAFF. The CDR3 region has the DNA TGTGCCAGCAGGATTGAGGCCACTGAAGCTTTCTTT.

This clonotype was detected only a few times. The rearrangement uses TRBV9 and TRBJ1-6, with 7 bases that match TRBD1. CDR1 SGDLS and CDR2 YYNGEE come from the germline V gene. This CDR3 is built from 15 residues. V gave up 4 bases and J gave up 5 bases; unmatched junction bases: 6. CDR3 protein: CASSQGQLHNSPLHF. The CDR3 nucleotides read TGTGCCAGCAGCCAGGGACAGCTCCATAATTCACCCCTCCACTTT.

This clonotype was seen just once. The rearrangement uses TRBV7-6 and TRBJ2-2, with D unresolved. This CDR3 is built from 15 residues. Germline-derived CDR1 and CDR2 are SGHVS and FNYEAQ. V gave up 5 bases and J gave up 3 bases, with 13 bases separating them. In DNA form, the CDR3 reads TGTGCCAGCAGCCCCTCCTTCGGGTACACCGGGGAGCTGTTTTTT. The encoded protein is CASSPSFGYTGELFF.

This clonotype was picked up a small number of times. This chain uses TRBV7-2 with TRBJ2-1; 8 nucleotides align to TRBD2. The length of the CDR3 is 15 residues. The germline CDR1 and CDR2 sequences are SGHTA and FQGNSA. Trimming took 5 bases from V and 4 from J; bases not matched to a gene: 7. In nucleotides, the CDR3 is TGTGCCAGCAGCAAAACTAGCGGCAAGTACAATGAGCAGTTCTTC. Its protein product is CASSKTSGKYNEQFF.

The chain joins TRBV7-9 to TRBJ2-3; 8 bases align to TRBD1. V lost 7 bases to trimming and J lost 2 bases; unmatched junction nucleotides: 14. Germline V gene data show CDR1 as SEHNR and CDR2 as FQNEAQ (reference sequence). The CDR3 has 17 residues. The CDR3 DNA follows: TGTGCCAGCAACCCGGGACAGGCACAAAGAAACACAGATACGCAGTATTTT. It translates to CASNPGQAQRNTDTQYF.

The chain recombines TRBV24-1 with TRBJ2-5; no firm D call. The CDR3 runs 11 residues. Trimming left V 4 bases short and J 4 bases short, with 3 bases between. Germline V CDR1 and CDR2: KGHDR, SFDVKD. CDR3 in DNA: TGTGCCACCAGTGAACGAGAGACCCAGTACTTC. This encodes CATSERETQYF.

The rearrangement joins TRBV6-6 to TRBJ1-5; D is uncertain. Looked up from germline, CDR1 is MNHNY and CDR2 is SVGAGI (reference sequence). The germline V and J ends were trimmed by 1 base and 2 bases, with 6 bases remaining between them. CDR3 length: 14 amino acids. CDR3 amino acids: CASSYFIGNQPQHF. The CDR3 DNA follows: TGTGCCAGCAGTTACTTTATAGGCAATCAGCCCCAGCATTTT.

This clonotype has a count of ten or more. The chain joins TRBV7-8 to TRBJ2-3, with D perhaps matching TRBD1 or TRBD2 (5 bases each). The CDR3 contains 18 residues. CDR1 is SGHVS and CDR2 is FQNEAQ in the germline V gene. With 1 base removed from V and 2 bases from J, the gap between germline ends came to 19 bases. Here the CDR3 DNA reads TGTGCCAGCAGCTTAGGGGGCGGGCTAGCAGGAGTCACAGATACGCAGTATTTT. It specifies CASSLGGGLAGVTDTQYF.

This clonotype occurred a few times. The chain employs TRBV7-2 and TRBJ2-7, with 8 positions matching TRBD2. Per germline, CDR1 SGHTA and CDR2 FQGNSA. V trimming: 5 bases; J trimming: 2 bases; junction bases outside the gene matches: 11. The CDR3 extends over 16 amino acids. In nucleotides, the CDR3 is TGTGCCAGCAGCCCAGCGGATCCGGGACTAGCCTACGAGCAGTACTTC. Protein sequence: CASSPADPGLAYEQYF.

V usage is TRBV13 and J usage is TRBJ1-1, with TRBD1 matching over 7 bases. V lost 4 bases to trimming and J lost 4 bases; unmatched junction nucleotides: 9. The length of the CDR3 is 15 residues. Germline V lookup: CDR1 PRHDT, CDR2 FYEKMQ (reference sequence). The CDR3 protein is CASSSYRGISTEAFF. CDR3 DNA: TGTGCCAGCAGCTCCTACAGGGGTATTAGCACTGAAGCTTTCTTT.

The chain employs TRBV7-8 and TRBJ2-7; D possibly corresponds to TRBD1 (6 bases). Germline V gives CDR1 SGHVS, CDR2 FQNEAQ. CDR3 size: 15 residues. Trimming removed 3 bases at V and 6 bases at J, with 18 bases between. Written as DNA, the CDR3 is TGTGCCAGCAGCTTTGCACAGGGAGACTTCGGCGAGCAGTACTTC. It is translated as CASSFAQGDFGEQYF.

This clonotype has more than one count but fewer than ten. This rearrangement joins TRBV7-9 to TRBJ2-5; D perhaps matches TRBD2 (5 bases). This CDR3 comprises 12 residues. Trimming took 6 bases from V and 5 from J, leaving 10 bases between them. Germline CDR1 is SEHNR and CDR2 is FQNEAQ (reference sequence). The CDR3 spells CASSGGVETQYF. CDR3 DNA: TGTGCCAGCAGTGGAGGTGTGGAGACCCAGTACTTC. Based on the CDR3 plus reference TRBV7-9 and TRBJ2-5, the full variable domain is DTGVSQNPRHKITKRGQNVTFRCDPISEHNRLYWYRQTLGQGPEFLTYFQNEAQLEKSRLLSDRFSAERPKGSFSTLEIQRTEQGDSAMYLCASSGGVETQYFGPGTRLLVL.